One and the same sample provided the 27 T cell receptor beta chains below, sequenced in a study of blood T cell repertoires in COVID-19. Using immunoSEQ multiplex PCR, the repertoire was profiled, and TCRdb retains in-frame clones only, with some absent. This sample yields approximately 120,000 clones, of which around 89% are seen a single time; 15% to 20% belongs to the top ten. Sequencing was carried out using peripheral blood. These receptors were taken from a human donor with acute or convalescent COVID-19. The donor label of this sample is uncertain.

The gene calls are TRBV5-4 and TRBJ2-2; perhaps TRBD2 as D (5 bases). V lost 2 bases to trimming and J lost 5 bases, with 13 bases between them. CDR1 SGHNT and CDR2 YYREEE come from the germline V gene (reference sequence). This CDR3 spans 15 amino acids. The chain's CDR3 is CASSFSGIATGELFF. CDR3 coding DNA: TGTGCCAGCAGCTTTTCGGGGATCGCAACCGGGGAGCTGTTTTTT.

The V call is TRBV28, the J call TRBJ2-1, with D tentatively TRBD2 (7 bases). CDR1 is MDHEN and CDR2 is SYDVKM in the germline V gene. With 6 bases removed from V and 5 bases from J, the gap between germline ends came to 20 bases. The CDR3 runs 16 residues. The CDR3 here is CASSPPGSGTHNEQFF. The CDR3 nucleotides are TGTGCCAGCAGCCCACCAGGGAGCGGGACACACAATGAGCAGTTCTTC. Full variable domain (rest looked up from reference TRBV28 and TRBJ2-1): DVKVTQSSRYLVKRTGEKVFLECVQDMDHENMFWYRQDPGLGLRLIYFSYDVKMKEKGDIPEGYSVSREKKERFSLILESASTNQTSMYLCASSPPGSGTHNEQFFGPGTRLTVL.

Here the CDR3 DNA reads TGTGCCAGTAGTATCGGGGAGTCTGGAAACACCATATATTTT. It is translated as CASSIGESGNTIYF. V gene TRBV19 combines with J gene TRBJ1-3; no reliable D call. V gave up 3 bases and J gave up 1 base, with 7 bases separating them. Germline V gene data show CDR1 as LNHDA and CDR2 as SQIVND (reference sequence). The CDR3 is made up of 14 amino acids.

The chain employs TRBV5-5 and TRBJ2-7; TRBD1 matches at 9 bases. The CDR3 sequence is 13 residues long. With 2 bases clipped from V and 6 bases from J, the junction kept 3 bases outside the gene matches. Looked up from germline, CDR1 is SGHKS and CDR2 is YYEKEE (reference sequence). The CDR3 spells CASSFGTGFEQYF. DNA for the CDR3: TGTGCCAGCAGCTTTGGGACAGGGTTCGAGCAGTACTTC.

The chain uses TRBV11-3 and TRBJ1-3; 8 bases line up with TRBD1. The germline gives CDR1 SGHNT, CDR2 YENEEA. V was pared by 3 bases and J by 0 bases, with 1 base of the junction left unmatched. The CDR3 length is 15 residues. The CDR3 bases are TGTGCCAGCAGCTTCGGGACAGGCTCTGGAAACACCATATATTTT. Its translation is CASSFGTGSGNTIYF.

This clone was recorded a few times. The chain recombines TRBV5-5 with TRBJ1-5; TRBD1 might be the D (6 bases). Trimming took off 4 bases at V and 2 bases at J, with 13 bases between the two ends. This CDR3 region has 15 residues. Per the germline V gene, CDR1 is SGHKS and CDR2 is YYEKEE (reference sequence). The CDR3 here is CASSLGGSRNQPQHF. As DNA, the CDR3 is TGTGCCAGCAGCCTGGGGGGCTCCCGCAATCAGCCCCAGCATTTT.

CDR3 in DNA: TGTGCCAGCAGCCCTCTAGTTCAATCAGATACGCAGTATTTT. Protein product: CASSPLVQSDTQYF. The chain carries TRBV9 and TRBJ2-3; unclear D gene. V dropped 4 bases and J dropped 4 bases, with 13 bases sitting between them. Germline CDR1 is SGDLS and CDR2 is YYNGEE. This CDR3 has 14 amino acids.

This chain connects TRBV12-5 to TRBJ2-7, with D possibly TRBD1 on 6 matching bases. V lost 7 bases and J lost 3, with 16 bases in between. The CDR3 totals 14 residues. Per germline, CDR1 LGHNT and CDR2 FRNRAP. The CDR3 sequence: CASAPWGPNYEQYF. The DNA of the CDR3 is TGTGCTAGTGCCCCGTGGGGGCCCAACTACGAGCAGTACTTC.

The J gene is TRBJ2-5, the V gene TRBV5-4, with a possible D match to TRBD1 (7 bases). The CDR3 has 16 residues. V lost 0 bases and J 5 bases, leaving 17 bases between the germline ends. CDR1 is SGHNT and CDR2 is YYREEE in the germline V gene (reference sequence). As DNA, the CDR3 is TGTGCCAGCAGCTTGGGCGGGACAGTACCTCTGGAGACCCAGTACTTC. Encoded protein: CASSLGGTVPLETQYF.

This chain joins TRBV19 and TRBJ1-3; TRBD1 is a possible D gene (6 bases). The CDR3 loop spans 15 amino acids. Germline CDR1 reads LNHDA; CDR2 reads SQIVND (reference sequence). V was pared by 2 bases and J by 8 bases, with 16 bases between. CDR3 loop: CASSIFAQGRDTIYF. The DNA of the CDR3 is TGTGCCAGTAGTATATTCGCCCAGGGGAGAGACACCATATATTTT. Supplemented by reference TRBV19 and TRBJ1-3, the full variable domain reads DGGITQSPKYLFRKEGQNVTLSCEQNLNHDAMYWYRQDPGQGLRLIYYSQIVNDFQKGDIAEGYSVSREKKESFPLTVTSAQKNPTAFYLCASSIFAQGRDTIYFGEGSWLTVV.

The J gene is TRBJ1-2, the V gene TRBV4-3; D might be TRBD1 (6 bases). The CDR3 totals 15 residues. Germline values: CDR1 LGHNA, CDR2 YSLEER. The V end lost 0 bases, the J end lost 6 bases, and 14 bases lay between the germline ends. The CDR3 protein is CASSQDHYRVDGYTF. CDR3 nucleotides: TGCGCCAGCAGCCAAGATCACTACAGGGTCGATGGCTACACCTTC.

The chain couples TRBV28 to TRBJ2-1, with 8 bases identical to TRBD1. The CDR3 consists of 15 residues. Germline V lookup: CDR1 MDHEN, CDR2 SYDVKM. After removal of 3 bases from V and 7 bases from J, the junction contained 8 bases not matched to a gene. The CDR3 DNA is TGTGCCAGCAGTTTGCCGACAGGGGCTCGGAATGAGCAGTTCTTC. Translated: CASSLPTGARNEQFF. The variable domain in full, with the rest retrieved from reference TRBV28 and TRBJ2-1, is DVKVTQSSRYLVKRTGEKVFLECVQDMDHENMFWYRQDPGLGLRLIYFSYDVKMKEKGDIPEGYSVSREKKERFSLILESASTNQTSMYLCASSLPTGARNEQFFGPGTRLTVL.

The CDR3: CASSPTWTRSLETQYF. Here the CDR3 DNA reads TGTGCCAGTAGTCCGACGTGGACTAGGTCCCTAGAGACCCAGTACTTC. The rearrangement uses TRBV19 and TRBJ2-5, with 7 bases aligning to TRBD2. With 5 bases clipped from V and 4 bases from J, the junction kept 13 bases outside the gene matches. The CDR3 runs to 16 residues. Germline V gives CDR1 LNHDA, CDR2 SQIVND (reference sequence). Combining the CDR3 with reference TRBV19 and TRBJ2-5 gives the whole variable domain DGGITQSPKYLFRKEGQNVTLSCEQNLNHDAMYWYRQDPGQGLRLIYYSQIVNDFQKGDIAEGYSVSREKKESFPLTVTSAQKNPTAFYLCASSPTWTRSLETQYFGPGTRLLVL.

The V and J genes are TRBV6-1 and TRBJ1-2; 7 nucleotides match TRBD1. Per the germline V gene, CDR1 is MNHNS and CDR2 is SASEGT. The V segment lost 3 bases and the J segment 8 bases; nucleotides outside the gene matches: 12. The CDR3 totals 15 residues. The CDR3 here is CASSDVTGRLGGYTF. CDR3 nucleotides: TGTGCCAGCAGTGACGTGACAGGGCGTTTGGGAGGCTACACCTTC.

The chain carries TRBV3-1 (or the pseudogene TRBV3-2) and TRBJ1-1, with TRBD1 matching over 9 bases. Germline V gives CDR1 LGHDT, CDR2 YNNKEL (reference sequence). Trimming cost V 4 bases and J 0 bases; bases outside gene matches: 3. The length of the CDR3 is 15 residues. CDR3 coding DNA: TGTGCCAGCAGCCCCGGGACAGGGCTGAACACTGAAGCTTTCTTT. It translates to CASSPGTGLNTEAFF.

This chain connects TRBV7-2 to TRBJ2-1, with 7 positions matching TRBD1. Trimming at V came to 1 base and at J to 9 bases, leaving 12 bases not matched to a gene. The CDR3 loop spans 16 amino acids. Germline loops: CDR1 SGHTA, CDR2 FQGNSA. This CDR3 reads CASSLDSTGMYGEQFF. The CDR3 DNA reads as TGTGCCAGCAGCTTAGATTCGACAGGGATGTACGGTGAGCAGTTCTTC. Drawing the rest from reference TRBV7-2 and TRBJ2-1, the complete variable domain is GAGVSQSPSNKVTEKGKDVELRCDPISGHTALYWYRQSLGQGLEFLIYFQGNSAPDKSGLPSDRFSAERTGGSVSTLTIQRTQQEDSAVYLCASSLDSTGMYGEQFFGPGTRLTVL.

This chain links TRBV12-3 or TRBV12-4 with TRBJ2-3; D gene uncertain. V dropped 3 bases and J dropped 4 bases, with 5 bases sitting between them. This CDR3 contains 12 residues. The CDR3: CASSFIPDTQYF. The CDR3 DNA is TGTGCCAGCAGTTTTATCCCAGATACGCAGTATTTT.

The rearrangement uses TRBV2 and TRBJ1-2; tentative D call: TRBD1 (5 bases). This CDR3 is built from 13 residues. Germline CDR1 and CDR2: SNHLY and FYNNEI. The germline V and J ends were trimmed by 3 bases and 4 bases, with 9 bases remaining between them. DNA for the CDR3: TGTGCCAGCAGTGACGGGCAGGGCTATGGCTACACCTTC. Amino acid sequence: CASSDGQGYGYTF. The entire variable domain, with the rest obtained from reference TRBV2 and TRBJ1-2, is as follows: EPEVTQTPSHQVTQMGQEVILRCVPISNHLYFYWYRQILGQKVEFLVSFYNNEISEKSEIFDDQFSVERPDGSNFTLKIRSTKLEDSAMYFCASSDGQGYGYTFGSGTRLTVV.

The V gene is TRBV5-8, the J gene TRBJ2-2; 9 bases agree with TRBD1. The CDR3 covers 18 residues. J lost 2 bases, V lost 1 base, and 9 bases had no gene match. Germline CDR1 reads SGHTS; CDR2 reads YDEGEE. CDR3 sequence: CASSLRGPGQGNTGELFF. As DNA, the CDR3 is TGTGCCAGCAGCTTGCGTGGTCCGGGACAGGGAAACACCGGGGAGCTGTTTTTT.

This clone was observed a handful of times. The V call is TRBV5-1, the J call TRBJ1-1, with no clear D. This CDR3 is built from 13 residues. Germline CDR1 is SGHRS and CDR2 is YFSETQ. Deletions cut 6 bases from V and 3 bases from J, with 12 bases between. The CDR3 region is CASTPSGDTEAFF. In DNA, the CDR3 is TGCGCCAGCACCCCGAGCGGAGACACTGAAGCTTTCTTT.

The chain joins TRBV7-2 to TRBJ1-2; a weak D match, TRBD1 (5 bases). The CDR3 extends over 15 amino acids. V was pared by 1 base and J by 4 bases, with 13 bases between. The V gene's germline CDR1 is SGHTA and CDR2 FQGNSA. The CDR3 loop reads CASSLGSTGTYGYTF. The CDR3 DNA follows: TGTGCCAGCAGCTTAGGTTCTACAGGCACCTATGGCTACACCTTC.

The rearrangement uses TRBV7-2 and TRBJ1-1, with D maybe TRBD1 (6 bases). Germline CDR1 is SGHTA and CDR2 is FQGNSA. This CDR3 comprises 14 residues. V lost 10 bases and J 0 bases, leaving 15 bases between the germline ends. The CDR3 region has the DNA TGTGCCACCGGTGGGGGGGCCCTGAACACTGAAGCTTTCTTT. This encodes CATGGGALNTEAFF.

J is TRBJ2-4 and V is TRBV2; TRBD1 might be the D (5 bases). CDR3 size: 15 residues. The V end lost 4 bases, the J end lost 0 bases, and 10 bases lay between the germline ends. Germline assignment: CDR1 SNHLY and CDR2 FYNNEI. CDR3 DNA sequence: TGTGCCAGCAGTGGGGGCTCCATAGCCAAAAACATTCAGTACTTC. Translating gives CASSGGSIAKNIQYF.

A single count supports this clone. The chain carries TRBV5-8 and TRBJ1-2; D is unresolved. Trimming took off 7 bases at V and 3 bases at J, with 10 bases between the two ends. The CDR3 consists of 12 residues. Germline CDR1 and CDR2: SGHTS and YDEGEE. The CDR3 region is CASPKSYYGYTF. Here the CDR3 DNA reads TGTGCCAGCCCTAAGTCCTACTATGGCTACACCTTC.

The rearrangement joins TRBV6-2 or TRBV6-3 to TRBJ1-1, with a weak D call TRBD1 (5 bases). The V end lost 2 bases, the J end lost 1 base, and 5 bases lay between the germline ends. CDR3 size: 13 residues. Germline V CDR1 and CDR2: MNHEY, SVGEGT. The CDR3 sequence is CASSYRGNTEAFF. The CDR3, as DNA: TGTGCCAGCAGTTACAGGGGGAACACTGAAGCTTTCTTT.

The chain combines TRBV2 with TRBJ1-1; TRBD1 might be the D (6 bases). Germline CDR1 reads SNHLY; CDR2 reads FYNNEI. V was pared by 9 bases and J by 2 bases, with 10 bases between. The CDR3 spans 12 residues. The DNA of the CDR3 is TGTGCCAGTGACAGGCGAAACACTGAAGCTTTCTTT. It specifies CASDRRNTEAFF.

This clone was recorded once. J is TRBJ2-1 and V is TRBV27, with 11 bases fitting TRBD1. CDR1 is MNHEY, CDR2 SMNVEV, per germline (reference sequence). CDR3 length: 13 residues. V lost 6 bases and J lost 10; bases outside the gene matches: 5. The chain's CDR3 is CASRGQGAWEQFF. For the CDR3, the DNA is TGTGCCAGCAGAGGACAGGGGGCTTGGGAGCAGTTCTTC.